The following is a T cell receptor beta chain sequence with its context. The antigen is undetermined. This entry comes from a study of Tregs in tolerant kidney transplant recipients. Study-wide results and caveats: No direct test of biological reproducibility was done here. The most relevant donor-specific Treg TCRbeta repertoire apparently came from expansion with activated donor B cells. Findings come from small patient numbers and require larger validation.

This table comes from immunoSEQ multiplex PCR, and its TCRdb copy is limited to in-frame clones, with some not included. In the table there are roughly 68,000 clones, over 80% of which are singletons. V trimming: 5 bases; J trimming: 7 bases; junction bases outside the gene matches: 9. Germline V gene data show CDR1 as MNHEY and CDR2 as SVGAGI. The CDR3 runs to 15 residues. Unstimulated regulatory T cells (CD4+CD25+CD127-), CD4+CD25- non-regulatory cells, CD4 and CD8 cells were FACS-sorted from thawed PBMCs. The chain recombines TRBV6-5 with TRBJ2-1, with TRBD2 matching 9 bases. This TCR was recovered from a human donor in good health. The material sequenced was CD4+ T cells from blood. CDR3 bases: TGTGCCAGCAGTCCGGAGCTAGCGGGGCGGAATGAGCAGTTCTTC. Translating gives CASSPELAGRNEQFF.